This TCR beta chain was identified during a study of regulatory T cells in long-lasting Graves disease. The authors built TCR beta libraries using iRepertoire HTBI primers and Arm-PCR of CDR3 regions. One entry per CDR3 protein, called by TCRdb with MiXCR from the multiplex PCR reads. The profile shows about 500,000 distinct CDR3 sequences, 15% to 20% of them singletons. Time point indicated: newly diagnosed GD, antithyroid drugs for less than 3 months. PBMC RNA was the source of the TCR library. The CDR3 length is 11 residues. Trimming pared 5 bases from V and 7 bases from J, leaving 6 bases between. Germline CDR1 and CDR2: MDHEN and SYDVKM. In its sample, this clonotype was seen many times. The sample was also reused in another study, on T cells in Graves' hyperthyroidism and ophthalmopathy.

The chain uses TRBV28 and TRBJ2-1, with unresolved D. This sample comprised peripheral blood mononuclear cells (PBMCs), obtained at new diagnosis, from a patient treated with antithyroid drugs. The sequence came from a middle-aged man with Graves disease. CDR3 loop: CASSPANEQFF. CDR3 bases: TGTGCCAGCAGTCCAGCAAATGAGCAGTTCTTC.